Below, 20 T cell receptor beta chains from the same sample are listed, as sequenced in a study of T cell clonality in common variable immunodeficiency. General observations from the study: Common variable immunodeficiency TCR beta sequences reportedly had fewer deletions and N-nucleotide insertions.

Profiling relied on immunoSEQ multiplex PCR, and the TCRdb table lists in-frame clones only, not all of them. The data show 25,000 to 30,000 clones, with none appearing a single time. No antigen is known for these receptors. Sequencing was performed on peripheral blood mononuclear cells. These receptors all come from a human donor with common variable immunodeficiency.

As for this clone: The CDR3 end falls 3 residues outside the read, so it is completed with the germline J gene. The chain carries TRBV5-6 and TRBJ2-5; tentative D call: TRBD1 (5 bases). Per the germline V gene, CDR1 is SGHDT and CDR2 is YYEEEE. CDR3 size: 14 residues. The V end lost 0 bases, the J end lost 7 bases, and 13 bases lay between the germline ends. CDR3 protein: CASSLAAGKRTQYF. The sequenced CDR3 bases are TGTGCCAGCAGCTTGGCTGCAGGGAAGCGGACC.

As concerns this clone: Coverage ceases 3 residues before the CDR3 finishes, and the germline J gene fills in the end. The gene calls are TRBV2 and TRBJ1-6; weak D call: TRBD1 (6 bases). Germline V gene sequence: CDR1 SNHLY, CDR2 FYNNEI. The CDR3 is 15 amino acids. CDR3 DNA, as far as it was read: TGTGCCAGCACCAACAGGGAGTCTGGCAATCAGCCC. Translation gives CASTNRESGNQP. The full-length CDR3 reads as CASTNRESGNQPLHF.

This clone was detected ten times or more. The sequenced fragment ends 3 residues before the CDR3 boundary, so the rest is inferred from the germline J gene. V gene TRBV2 combines with J gene TRBJ2-2; D unclear. V was clipped by 3 bases and J by 6 bases, with 17 bases between them. Germline CDR1 SNHLY, CDR2 FYNNEI. This CDR3 comprises 16 residues. Partial CDR3 DNA: TGTGCCAGCAGTGAGGGTCGAGCTAGGCTCTCCGGGGAG. Protein sequence: CASSEGRARLSGE. The entire CDR3 is CASSEGRARLSGELFF. The full variable domain, in which reference TRBV2 and TRBJ2-2 provide the parts outside the CDR3, is EPEVTQTPSHQVTQMGQEVILRCVPISNHLYFYWYRQILGQKVEFLVSFYNNEISEKSEIFDDQFSVERPDGSNFTLKIRSTKLEDSAMYFCASSEGRARLSGELFFGEGSRLTVL.

This clone was seen a few times. The read is 3 residues too short to cover the CDR3 end, so that end is filled in from the germline J gene. This chain joins TRBV7-3 and TRBJ1-1; D uncertain. Germline loops: CDR1 SGHTA, CDR2 FQGTGA. Trimming cost V 5 bases and J 1 base, with 8 bases left between them. The CDR3 has 13 amino acids. The CDR3 is CASSLRSNTEAFF. The CDR3 bases that were read are TGTGCCAGCAGCCTTCGTTCGAACACTGAA.

In its sample, this clone was seen many times. The CDR3 end falls 3 residues outside the read, so it is completed with the germline J gene. This sequence joins TRBV12-3 or TRBV12-4 and TRBJ2-7, with a possible D match to TRBD1 (6 bases). This CDR3 comprises 12 residues. V lost 6 bases, J lost 5 bases, and 11 bases lay in between. The CDR3 bases that were read are TGTGCCAGCAGGGGGTGGGACAACGAG. Its translation is CASRGWDNE. The CDR3 as a whole reads CASRGWDNEQYF.

The sample holds many counts of this clone. The read terminates 3 residues before the CDR3 end, so the remaining end is supplied by the germline J gene. The chain employs TRBV5-1 and TRBJ2-2; 8 bases fit TRBD1. The junction had 9 bases not matched to a gene; V was cut back by 5 bases and J by 6 bases. Germline CDR1 reads SGHRS; CDR2 reads YFSETQ. CDR3 length: 15 amino acids. CDR3 sequence: CASSSTGVIAGELFF. The part of the CDR3 DNA that was read is TGCGCCAGCAGTTCGACAGGGGTGATTGCCGGGGAG.

The sample holds many counts of this clone. The CDR3 bases that were read are TGTGCCAGCAGCTTCGGACAGGCTGTGGAGACC. It specifies CASSFGQAVET. The whole CDR3 reads CASSFGQAVETQYF. J is TRBJ2-5 and V is TRBV7-2, with 7 bases lining up with TRBD1. The CDR3 is cut off 3 residues early in the read; its end comes from the germline J gene. The CDR3 has 14 amino acids. The ends lost 3 bases at V and 5 bases at J; junction bases unmatched: 6. Germline V gene sequence: CDR1 SGHTA, CDR2 FQGNSA. The full variable domain, completed using reference TRBV7-2 and TRBJ2-5, is GAGVSQSPSNKVTEKGKDVELRCDPISGHTALYWYRQSLGQGLEFLIYFQGNSAPDKSGLPSDRFSAERTGGSVSTLTIQRTQQEDSAVYLCASSFGQAVETQYFGPGTRLLVL.

The sample holds many counts of this clone. The sequenced part of the CDR3 DNA is TGTGCCAGCAGCTCCGGCCGTCCGGGAGATACG. Translated: CASSSGRPGDT. The entire CDR3 protein is CASSSGRPGDTQYF. The chain carries TRBV5-4 and TRBJ2-3; D remains ambiguous. The CDR3 is cut off 3 residues early in the read; its end comes from the germline J gene. Trimming removed 3 bases at V and 5 bases at J, with 13 bases between. This CDR3 contains 14 residues. The germline V gene has CDR1 SGHNT and CDR2 YYREEE (reference sequence).

Comments on this clone: The read finishes 3 residues shy of the CDR3 end, and the germline J gene is used to complete it. The chain joins TRBV30 to TRBJ1-1, with a tentative D call TRBD1 (5 bases). This CDR3 spans 10 amino acids. Germline V gives CDR1 GTSNPN, CDR2 SVGIG (reference sequence). Partial CDR3 DNA: TGTGCCTGTGACAGTTTGAAA. Translation: CACDSLK. The CDR3 reads in full as CACDSLKAFF.

A word on this clone: The read finishes 3 residues shy of the CDR3 end, and the germline J gene is used to complete it. The rearrangement links TRBV7-6 to TRBJ1-4; tentatively, D is TRBD1 (5 bases). The CDR3 covers 16 residues. The V gene lost 1 base and the J gene lost 0 bases, with 9 bases spanning the gap. In germline, CDR1 is SGHVS, CDR2 FNYEAQ. The CDR3 is CASSLVPGPTNEKLFF. The CDR3 bases that were read are TGTGCCAGCAGCTTAGTCCCAGGGCCAACTAATGAAAAA. Supplemented by reference TRBV7-6 and TRBJ1-4, the full variable domain reads GAGVSQSPRYKVTKRGQDVALRCDPISGHVSLYWYRQALGQGPEFLTYFNYEAQQDKSGLPNDRFSAERPEGSISTLTIQRTEQRDSAMYRCASSLVPGPTNEKLFFGSGTQLSVL.

This clone appeared a few times. The CDR3 extends 3 residues past the end of the read, so its final part is completed from the germline J gene. The chain employs TRBV6-4 and TRBJ2-7; 7 nucleotides line up with TRBD1. J was trimmed by 3 bases and V by 6 bases; bases with no gene match: 11. The CDR3 consists of 15 residues. Germline V gene sequence: CDR1 MRHNA, CDR2 SNTAGT. CDR3 DNA (partial): TGTGCCAGCAGAAAAGGGACAGTGGGCCTCTACGAG. Residues: CASRKGTVGLYE. The CDR3 in its entirety is CASRKGTVGLYEQYF.

Comment on this clone: The read stops 3 residues short of the end of the CDR3; the missing end is completed from the germline J gene. The J gene is TRBJ1-2, the V gene TRBV18; the match to TRBD1 covers 7 bases. The CDR3 totals 16 residues. Per germline, CDR1 KGHSH and CDR2 LQKENI. The CDR3 bases that were read are TGTGCCAGCTCGAGTGCAGGGGGAAGTTCGAAAAGGGGC. Its protein product is CASSSAGGSSKRG. The full CDR3 is CASSSAGGSSKRGYTF.

This clone was observed many times. This CDR3 is CASSIGRSYGYTF. The sequenced CDR3 bases are TGTGCCAGTAGTATCGGCAGGAGCTATGGC. V usage is TRBV19 and J usage is TRBJ1-2; no reliable D call. The sequenced fragment ends 3 residues before the CDR3 boundary, so the rest is inferred from the germline J gene. The CDR3 is made up of 13 amino acids. Trimming took off 3 bases at V and 4 bases at J, with 9 bases between the two ends. The germline V gene has CDR1 LNHDA and CDR2 SQIVND (reference sequence).

Note on this clone: From the germline J gene comes the end of the CDR3, since the read stops 3 residues before it. V and J are TRBV18 and TRBJ2-4; TRBD1 matches at 9 bases. CDR3 length: 17 amino acids. After removal of 2 bases from V and 0 bases from J, the junction contained 5 bases not matched to a gene. Germline CDR1 KGHSH, CDR2 LQKENI. The CDR3 DNA, read in part, is TGTGCCAGCTCACCATGGGGACAGGGCTTAGCCAAAAACATT. Its protein is CASSPWGQGLAKNI. The CDR3 in its entirety is CASSPWGQGLAKNIQYF.

As to this clone: The read ends 3 residues shy of where the CDR3 ends; the end is completed using the germline J gene. V and J are TRBV7-9 and TRBJ1-2, with D possibly being TRBD1 (5 bases). The germline CDR1 and CDR2 sequences are SEHNR and FQNEAQ (reference sequence). The CDR3 is 15 amino acids. V lost 2 bases to trimming and J lost 7 bases, with 17 bases between them. CDR3: CASSLQGRGTRGYTF. The covered CDR3 bases are TGTGCCAGCAGCTTACAGGGTCGGGGGACTCGTGGC. The variable domain in full, with the rest retrieved from reference TRBV7-9 and TRBJ1-2, is DTGVSQNPRHKITKRGQNVTFRCDPISEHNRLYWYRQTLGQGPEFLTYFQNEAQLEKSRLLSDRFSAERPKGSFSTLEIQRTEQGDSAMYLCASSLQGRGTRGYTFGSGTRLTVV.

This clone was detected only a few times. The sequence runs out 3 residues before the end of the CDR3; the remainder is reconstructed from the germline J gene. This chain uses TRBV29-1 with TRBJ2-1; D might be TRBD2 (6 bases). The germline V and J ends were trimmed by 1 base and 7 bases, with 14 bases remaining between them. CDR1 SQVTM and CDR2 ANQGSEA come from the germline V gene. The CDR3 spans 14 residues. The covered CDR3 bases are TGCAGCGTTGAAGGACTAGTTAGTCGGAATGAG. Protein: CSVEGLVSRNE. The entire CDR3 reads CSVEGLVSRNEQFF.

Ten or more counts support this clone. The read finishes 3 residues shy of the CDR3 end, and the germline J gene is used to complete it. J is TRBJ2-2 and V is TRBV20-1, with a weak D call TRBD2 (5 bases). This CDR3 has 11 residues. The V gene's germline CDR1 is DFQATT and CDR2 SNEGSKA (reference sequence). Incomplete CDR3 DNA: TGCAGTGCTGCCAGCGGTACGTGG. Amino acid sequence: CSAASGTW. The full-length CDR3 reads as CSAASGTWLFF.

In its sample, this clone is medium-sized (0.01 to 0.1%). The read finishes 3 residues shy of the CDR3 end, and the germline J gene is used to complete it. This chain connects TRBV5-1 to TRBJ1-2; 8 nucleotides line up with TRBD1. In germline, CDR1 is SGHRS, CDR2 YFSETQ. The CDR3 contains 16 residues. The CDR3 bases that were read are TGCGCCAGCAGCTGGGCCCAAATGACAGGGGCAGGAGGC. Protein: CASSWAQMTGAGG. The CDR3 as a whole reads CASSWAQMTGAGGYTF.

As to this clone: Read sequence stops 3 residues before the CDR3 end, and the germline J gene provides the missing end. The chain employs TRBV2 and TRBJ1-2, with 7 positions matching TRBD1. From germline, CDR1 is SNHLY and CDR2 FYNNEI. The CDR3 has 13 amino acids. CDR3 DNA (partial): TGTGCCAGCAGGAGGGAGACAGGGACCGGC. Its translation is CASRRETGTG. The entire CDR3 protein is CASRRETGTGYTF.

In this sample, this clone turned up many times. The read terminates 3 residues before the CDR3 end, so the remaining end is supplied by the germline J gene. V and J are TRBV7-9 and TRBJ1-2, with 7 nucleotides matching TRBD1. Germline V gives CDR1 SEHNR, CDR2 FQNEAQ (reference sequence). The CDR3 has 12 amino acids. This CDR3 is CASSLGGGSYTF. Incomplete CDR3 DNA: TGTGCCAGCAGCTTAGGAGGGGGCTCC.